This T cell receptor (beta chain) was profiled in a study of T cell changes during pregnancy in multiple sclerosis. TCRdb keeps only in-frame clones here, not all; method: immunoSEQ multiplex PCR. The profile shows more than 15,000 clones, roughly 86% of them singletons. The germline V and J ends were trimmed by 2 bases and 4 bases, with 5 bases remaining between them. CDR1 is SGHAT, CDR2 FQNNGV, per germline. CDR3 size: 12 residues. Sequenced here: CD8+ T cells from peripheral blood mononuclear cells, sampled in the second trimester of pregnancy. This rearrangement joins TRBV11-2 to TRBJ2-5; no clear D. This TCR was recovered from a female donor in good health, enrolled as a control in a pregnancy study. CDR3 DNA sequence: TGTGCCAGCAGCTTAATATTAGAGACCCAGTACTTC. This codes for CASSLILETQYF. The whole variable domain, remainder taken from reference TRBV11-2 and TRBJ2-5, is EAGVAQSPRYKIIEKRQSVAFWCNPISGHATLYWYQQILGQGPKLLIQFQNNGVVDDSQLPKDRFSAERLKGVDSTLKIQPAKLEDSAVYLCASSLILETQYFGPGTRLLVL.